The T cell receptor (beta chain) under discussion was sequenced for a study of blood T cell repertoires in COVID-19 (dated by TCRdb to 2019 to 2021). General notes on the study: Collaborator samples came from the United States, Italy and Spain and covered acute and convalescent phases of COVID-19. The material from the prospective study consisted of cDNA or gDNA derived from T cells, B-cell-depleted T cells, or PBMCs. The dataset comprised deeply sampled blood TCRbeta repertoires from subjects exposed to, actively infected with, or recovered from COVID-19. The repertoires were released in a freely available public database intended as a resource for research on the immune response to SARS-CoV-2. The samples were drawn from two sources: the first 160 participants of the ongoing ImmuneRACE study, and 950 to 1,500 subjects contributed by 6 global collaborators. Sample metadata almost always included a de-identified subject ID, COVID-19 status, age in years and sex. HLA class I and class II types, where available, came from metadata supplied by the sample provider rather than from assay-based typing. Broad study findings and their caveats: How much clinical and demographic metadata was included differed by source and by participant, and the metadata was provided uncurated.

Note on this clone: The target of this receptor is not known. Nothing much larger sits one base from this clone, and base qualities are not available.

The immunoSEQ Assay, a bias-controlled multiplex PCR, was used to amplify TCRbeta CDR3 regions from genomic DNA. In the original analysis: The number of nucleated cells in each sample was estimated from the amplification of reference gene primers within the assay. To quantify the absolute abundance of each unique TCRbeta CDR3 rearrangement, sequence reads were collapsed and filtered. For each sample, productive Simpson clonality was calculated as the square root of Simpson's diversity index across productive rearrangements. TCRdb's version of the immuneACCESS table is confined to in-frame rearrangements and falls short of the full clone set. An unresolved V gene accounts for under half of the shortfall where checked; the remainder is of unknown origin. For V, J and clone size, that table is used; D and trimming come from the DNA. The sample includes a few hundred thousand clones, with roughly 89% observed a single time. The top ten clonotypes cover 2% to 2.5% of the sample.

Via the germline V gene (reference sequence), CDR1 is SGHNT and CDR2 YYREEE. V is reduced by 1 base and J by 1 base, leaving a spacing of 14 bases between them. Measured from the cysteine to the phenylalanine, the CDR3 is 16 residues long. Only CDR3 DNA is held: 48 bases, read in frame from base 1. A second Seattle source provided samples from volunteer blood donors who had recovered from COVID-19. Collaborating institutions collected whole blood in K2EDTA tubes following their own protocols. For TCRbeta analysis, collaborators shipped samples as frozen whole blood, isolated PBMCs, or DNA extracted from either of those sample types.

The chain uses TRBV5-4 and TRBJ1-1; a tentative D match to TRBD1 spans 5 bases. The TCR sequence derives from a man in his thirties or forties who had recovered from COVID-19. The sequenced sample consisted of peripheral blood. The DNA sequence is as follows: TGTGCCAGCAGCTTGCCCCCACAGGTTCCGAACACTGAAGCTTTCTTT. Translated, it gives CASSLPPQVPNTEAFF.